The present TCR beta chain was sequenced within a study of blood T cell repertoires in COVID-19. Overall study: Whether acute or convalescent, the COVID-19 samples came from the United States, Italy and Spain. PBMCs, B-cell-depleted T cells, or T cells provided the cDNA or gDNA that made up the material.

Losses at the gene ends were 1 base for V and 11 bases for J; bases not matched to a gene: 9. CDR1 and CDR2 (germline): SGHKS, YYEKEE (reference sequence). The CDR3 sequence is 15 residues long. This clone was recorded only once. Authors' data handling: By means of reference gene primer amplification, nucleated cell counts were estimated. Produced via immunoSEQ multiplex PCR; TCRdb's table is partial and in-frame only. The V and J calls and clone size come from that table; D and trimming were worked out from the DNA. The repertoire holds 84,000 or so clones, with 80% as singletons. The chain has TRBV5-5 and TRBJ1-5; 10 positions match TRBD1. The specimen was peripheral blood. This TCR came from a woman of 80 years or more with acute or convalescent COVID-19. The chain's CDR3 is CASSLRQGALAAQHF. As DNA, the CDR3 is TGTGCCAGCAGCTTGCGACAGGGGGCTCTAGCGGCCCAGCATTTT.